The rows below give T cell receptor beta chains drawn from one sample of a study of T-cell memory formation after mild COVID-19. A single record per CDR3 protein comes from TCRdb applying MiXCR to the 5' RACE reads. This table has 40,000 or so distinct CDR3 sequences, around 6.6% appearing once. Sequencing was performed on PBMCs or a T cell subset sorted from them (not recorded which). These receptors originate from an adult who had mild COVID-19 (a few samples of this study predate the infection). Cell type and time point are not known. Both conserved end residues are part of each CDR3. D genes are given only for firm matches. Size is omitted from some rows. Given values are once, few, many or a class for expanded clones.

d_gene: TRBD2; v_gene: TRBV4-3; abundance: many; j_gene: TRBJ2-3; len: 16; CDR3aa: CASSQDASGYTDTQYF; CDR3nt: TGCGCCAGCAGCCAAGACGCTAGCGGTTACACAGATACGCAGTATTTT
d_gene: NA; v_gene: TRBV18; abundance: many; j_gene: TRBJ2-6; len: 15; CDR3aa: CASSLRQAGANVLTF; CDR3nt: TGTGCCAGCTCATTACGACAGGCTGGGGCCAACGTCCTGACTTTC
d_gene: NA; v_gene: TRBV24-1; abundance: few; j_gene: TRBJ2-6; len: 15; CDR3aa: CATSDFGAGANVLTF; CDR3nt: TGTGCCACCAGTGATTTTGGGGCCGGGGCCAACGTCCTGACTTTC
d_gene: TRBD2; v_gene: TRBV12-3/TRBV12-4; abundance: many; j_gene: TRBJ2-2; len: 15; CDR3aa: CASSDSGLRIGELFF; CDR3nt: TGTGCCAGCAGTGATAGCGGGTTGAGGATCGGGGAGCTGTTTTTT
d_gene: NA; v_gene: TRBV24-1; abundance: many; j_gene: TRBJ2-2; len: 12; CDR3aa: CATRGNTGELFF; CDR3nt: TGTGCCACCCGCGGAAACACCGGGGAGCTGTTTTTT
d_gene: NA; v_gene: TRBV29-1; abundance: NA; j_gene: TRBJ1-2; len: 12; CDR3aa: CSVEAGNYGYTF; CDR3nt: TGCAGCGTTGAGGCAGGGAACTATGGCTACACCTTC
d_gene: TRBD1; v_gene: TRBV20-1; abundance: many; j_gene: TRBJ1-6; len: 16; CDR3aa: CSARVSGTGGNSPLHF; CDR3nt: TGCAGTGCTAGAGTATCAGGGACAGGAGGCAATTCACCCCTCCACTTT
d_gene: NA; v_gene: TRBV12-3/TRBV12-4; abundance: many; j_gene: TRBJ1-1; len: 14; CDR3aa: CASNPGLPNTEAFF; CDR3nt: TGTGCCAGCAACCCAGGACTGCCGAACACTGAAGCTTTCTTT
d_gene: TRBD1; v_gene: TRBV4-1; abundance: few; j_gene: TRBJ1-5; len: 19; CDR3aa: CASSQVLLSGTGSNQPQHF; CDR3nt: TGCGCCAGCAGCCAAGTCCTACTTTCCGGGACAGGGAGCAATCAGCCCCAGCATTTT
d_gene: TRBD2; v_gene: TRBV15; abundance: many; j_gene: TRBJ2-1; len: 17; CDR3aa: CATSREWVGLGTNEQFF; CDR3nt: TGTGCCACCAGCAGAGAATGGGTGGGACTAGGTACAAATGAGCAGTTCTTC
d_gene: TRBD1; v_gene: TRBV7-2; abundance: few; j_gene: TRBJ1-3; len: 16; CDR3aa: CASSLRGQGSGNTIYF; CDR3nt: TGTGCCAGCAGCTTAAGGGGACAGGGATCTGGAAACACCATATATTTT
d_gene: NA; v_gene: TRBV10-3; abundance: many; j_gene: TRBJ1-1; len: 13; CDR3aa: CAIRTGGDTEAFF; CDR3nt: TGTGCCATCAGGACGGGTGGGGACACTGAAGCTTTCTTT
d_gene: TRBD2; v_gene: TRBV7-2; abundance: NA; j_gene: TRBJ2-3; len: 17; CDR3aa: CASSLVGSGRATDTQYF; CDR3nt: TGTGCCAGCAGCTTAGTTGGTAGCGGGAGGGCTACAGATACGCAGTATTTT
d_gene: TRBD2; v_gene: TRBV3-1; abundance: NA; j_gene: TRBJ2-3; len: 17; CDR3aa: CASSQEGTGGSTDTQYF; CDR3nt: TGTGCCAGCAGCCAAGAAGGTACGGGAGGGTCCACAGATACGCAGTATTTT
d_gene: NA; v_gene: TRBV5-1; abundance: many; j_gene: TRBJ2-3; len: 15; CDR3aa: CASSRARTDTDTQYF; CDR3nt: TGCGCCAGCAGCAGAGCCAGGACGGACACAGATACGCAGTATTTT
d_gene: NA; v_gene: TRBV19; abundance: NA; j_gene: TRBJ2-1; len: 12; CDR3aa: CASSIGPNEQFF; CDR3nt: TGTGCCAGTAGTATAGGGCCCAATGAGCAGTTCTTC
d_gene: TRBD1; v_gene: TRBV4-2; abundance: NA; j_gene: TRBJ1-3; len: 15; CDR3aa: CASSQVGTGGNTIYF; CDR3nt: TGTGCCAGCAGCCAAGTCGGGACAGGGGGAAACACCATATATTTT
d_gene: NA; v_gene: TRBV6-5; abundance: NA; j_gene: TRBJ1-1; len: 13; CDR3aa: CASRGVLSTEAFF; CDR3nt: TGTGCCAGCAGGGGGGTCCTGAGCACTGAAGCTTTCTTT
d_gene: TRBD2; v_gene: TRBV5-1; abundance: few; j_gene: TRBJ2-1; len: 18; CDR3aa: CASSLAGLAASSYNEQFF; CDR3nt: TGCGCCAGCAGCTTGGCGGGCCTAGCGGCGAGCTCCTACAATGAGCAGTTCTTC
d_gene: TRBD2; v_gene: TRBV7-9; abundance: many; j_gene: TRBJ2-3; len: 17; CDR3aa: CASSLGSAGSRTDTQYF; CDR3nt: TGTGCCAGCAGCTTAGGGTCAGCGGGGAGTCGCACAGATACGCAGTATTTT
d_gene: NA; v_gene: TRBV2; abundance: NA; j_gene: TRBJ2-7; len: 14; CDR3aa: CASSEVRGSYEQYF; CDR3nt: TGTGCCAGCAGTGAAGTTCGGGGCTCCTACGAGCAGTACTTC
d_gene: TRBD1; v_gene: TRBV5-4; abundance: NA; j_gene: TRBJ2-1; len: 15; CDR3aa: CASSPPGQGANEQFF; CDR3nt: TGTGCCAGCAGCCCTCCGGGACAGGGGGCAAATGAGCAGTTCTTC
d_gene: NA; v_gene: TRBV12-3/TRBV12-4; abundance: many; j_gene: TRBJ2-5; len: 13; CDR3aa: CASSLTPRGVQYF; CDR3nt: TGTGCCAGCAGTTTAACTCCTCGGGGAGTCCAGTACTTC
d_gene: TRBD1; v_gene: TRBV25-1; abundance: few; j_gene: TRBJ2-3; len: 15; CDR3aa: CASSAWTGSTDTQYF; CDR3nt: TGTGCCAGCAGTGCCTGGACAGGTAGCACAGATACGCAGTATTTT
d_gene: NA; v_gene: TRBV12-3/TRBV12-4; abundance: many; j_gene: TRBJ2-5; len: 13; CDR3aa: CASGAGGASAQYF; CDR3nt: TGTGCCAGCGGGGCAGGAGGAGCATCGGCCCAGTACTTC
d_gene: TRBD1; v_gene: TRBV29-1; abundance: NA; j_gene: TRBJ1-1; len: 13; CDR3aa: CSVDVRGRREAFF; CDR3nt: TGCAGCGTTGATGTCAGGGGGCGGCGTGAAGCTTTCTTT
d_gene: NA; v_gene: TRBV18; abundance: few; j_gene: TRBJ2-2; len: 15; CDR3aa: CASSPRREDTGELFF; CDR3nt: TGTGCCAGCTCACCAAGAAGGGAGGACACCGGGGAGCTGTTTTTT
d_gene: TRBD2; v_gene: TRBV6-5; abundance: few; j_gene: TRBJ2-1; len: 14; CDR3aa: CASRGTSGSDEQFF; CDR3nt: TGTGCCAGCAGGGGGACTAGCGGGAGTGATGAGCAGTTCTTC
d_gene: NA; v_gene: TRBV29-1; abundance: many; j_gene: TRBJ2-5; len: 12; CDR3aa: CSVGAHGETQYF; CDR3nt: TGCAGCGTGGGGGCCCACGGGGAGACCCAGTACTTC
d_gene: TRBD2; v_gene: TRBV10-3; abundance: NA; j_gene: TRBJ2-3; len: 14; CDR3aa: CASYAGRQADTQYF; CDR3nt: TGTGCCAGCTACGCCGGGAGGCAGGCAGATACGCAGTATTTT
d_gene: NA; v_gene: TRBV2; abundance: few; j_gene: TRBJ2-7; len: 12; CDR3aa: CASSLGLAEQYF; CDR3nt: TGTGCCAGCAGTCTGGGGCTGGCCGAGCAGTACTTC
d_gene: NA; v_gene: TRBV6-6; abundance: many; j_gene: TRBJ2-1; len: 12; CDR3aa: CASRSALNEQFF; CDR3nt: TGTGCCAGCAGGTCCGCTTTGAATGAGCAGTTCTTC